Listed here are 20 T cell receptor beta chains from one sample, sequenced in a study of blood T cell repertoires in COVID-19. The assay was immunoSEQ multiplex PCR, and TCRdb's table has in-frame clones only and misses some. The sample records tens of thousands of clones, around 76% being singletons. Sequencing input: peripheral blood. The receptors here all came from a human donor in a cohort sampled during active COVID-19.

The chain links TRBV7-9 to TRBJ2-5; 12 bases match TRBD2. V lost 2 bases and J lost 1; bases outside the gene matches: 11. The CDR3 consists of 19 residues. Germline CDR1 reads SEHNR; CDR2 reads FQNEAQ (reference sequence). For the CDR3, the DNA is TGTGCCAGCAGCTTATCCCATCGGACTAGCGGGAAATTCCAAGAGACCCAGTACTTC. It encodes CASSLSHRTSGKFQETQYF.

The chain links TRBV2 to TRBJ1-2, with 8 positions matching TRBD1. V was clipped by 5 bases and J by 7 bases; unmatched bases: 9. Per the germline V gene, CDR1 is SNHLY and CDR2 is FYNNEI. The CDR3 length is 14 residues. This chain's CDR3 is CASSLTQGGGGYTF. CDR3 in DNA: TGTGCCAGCAGTTTAACACAGGGGGGCGGTGGCTACACCTTC.

This clone appeared once. This chain uses TRBV11-3 with TRBJ2-2, with TRBD2 matching 13 bases. V shed 5 bases, J shed 6 bases, and the junction held 3 bases outside the gene matches. CDR1 and CDR2 (germline): SGHNT, YENEEA. The CDR3 loop spans 15 amino acids. The CDR3 DNA is TGTGCCAGCAGCCGAGGACTAGCGGGAGCCGGGGAGCTGTTTTTT. Amino acid sequence: CASSRGLAGAGELFF.

This clone was found a few times. The chain uses TRBV6-2 or TRBV6-3 and TRBJ2-7; D not certain. Germline lookup yields CDR1 MNHEY and CDR2 SVGEGT. The germline V and J ends were trimmed by 3 bases and 0 bases, with 3 bases remaining between them. The CDR3 covers 12 residues. The CDR3 region is CASSYYSYEQYF. The CDR3 DNA reads TGTGCCAGCAGTTATTACTCCTACGAGCAGTACTTC.

The chain is built from TRBV2 and TRBJ2-2; perhaps TRBD2 as D (7 bases). Germline lookup yields CDR1 SNHLY and CDR2 FYNNEI. Trimming took off 6 bases at V and 4 bases at J, with 12 bases between the two ends. This CDR3 has 14 residues. The CDR3 spells CASRRGGGTGELFF. CDR3 in DNA: TGTGCCAGCAGGAGGGGAGGGGGCACCGGGGAGCTGTTTTTT.

The V call is TRBV7-3, the J call TRBJ2-6, with 10 bases aligning to TRBD2. V trimming: 4 bases; J trimming: 0 bases; junction bases outside the gene matches: 6. This CDR3 comprises 18 residues. Germline V gives CDR1 SGHTA, CDR2 FQGTGA. Written as DNA, the CDR3 is TGTGCCAGCAGCTACACCGGGACTAGCGTCTCTGGGGCCAACGTCCTGACTTTC. Protein sequence: CASSYTGTSVSGANVLTF.

This clone came up a few times. This chain uses TRBV2 with TRBJ1-2; 9 bases are shared with TRBD1. The CDR3 has 12 amino acids. Per germline, CDR1 SNHLY and CDR2 FYNNEI. V lost 8 bases to trimming and J lost 5 bases; unmatched junction nucleotides: 3. The CDR3 loop is CASADRGYGYTF. In nucleotides, the CDR3 is TGTGCCAGCGCGGACAGGGGATATGGCTACACCTTC. Combining the CDR3 with reference TRBV2 and TRBJ1-2 gives the whole variable domain EPEVTQTPSHQVTQMGQEVILRCVPISNHLYFYWYRQILGQKVEFLVSFYNNEISEKSEIFDDQFSVERPDGSNFTLKIRSTKLEDSAMYFCASADRGYGYTFGSGTRLTVV.

This clone was detected a few times. The chain couples TRBV18 to TRBJ1-1, with 7 positions matching TRBD1. V dropped 3 bases and J dropped 0; count of bases not matched to a gene: 4. CDR3 length: 15 amino acids. Per germline, CDR1 KGHSH and CDR2 LQKENI. CDR3 loop: CASSPLGQVNTEAFF. The CDR3 DNA follows: TGTGCCAGCTCACCGCTTGGACAGGTGAACACTGAAGCTTTCTTT.

This chain joins TRBV19 and TRBJ2-7, with a tentative D call TRBD2 (6 bases). Trimming cost V 4 bases and J 5 bases, with 15 bases left between them. CDR3 length equals 14 residues. Germline V gene data show CDR1 as LNHDA and CDR2 as SQIVND (reference sequence). The DNA of the CDR3 is TGTGCCAGTAGTACCCCTTGGGGGGTCGACGAGCAGTACTTC. This encodes CASSTPWGVDEQYF.

The V gene is TRBV30, the J gene TRBJ2-5; the D gene is possibly TRBD2 (5 bases). V dropped 2 bases and J dropped 5 bases, with 15 bases sitting between them. The CDR3 covers 14 residues. Germline CDR1 reads GTSNPN; CDR2 reads SVGIG (reference sequence). The CDR3 coding sequence is TGTGCCTGGAGTCCCCACGCATCGGGGGAGACCCAGTACTTC. This translates into CAWSPHASGETQYF. The whole variable domain, filled in from reference TRBV30 and TRBJ2-5, reads SQTIHQWPATLVQPVGSPLSLECTVEGTSNPNLYWYRQAAGRGLQLLFYSVGIGQISSEVPQNLSASRPQDRQFILSSKKLLLSDSGFYLCAWSPHASGETQYFGPGTRLLVL.

This chain connects TRBV7-8 to TRBJ2-7, with D uncertain. The ends were cut back, 5 bases at V and 0 bases at J, with 17 bases in the middle. The CDR3 is 16 residues long. From germline, CDR1 is SGHVS and CDR2 FQNEAQ. The CDR3 loop reads CASSPRLDRSSYEQYF. In nucleotides, the CDR3 is TGTGCCAGCAGCCCACGACTGGATAGGAGCTCCTACGAGCAGTACTTC.

The V call is TRBV27, the J call TRBJ1-2, with 9 bases lining up with TRBD1. The length of the CDR3 is 15 residues. The ends lost 2 bases at V and 4 bases at J; junction bases unmatched: 5. From germline, CDR1 is MNHEY and CDR2 SMNVEV (reference sequence). CDR3 nucleotide sequence: TGTGCCAGCAGTTTAAGGGGACAGGGAGTCTATGGCTACACCTTC. This sequence encodes CASSLRGQGVYGYTF.

This clone appeared a single time. The chain is built from TRBV6-5 and TRBJ1-2; no firm D call. There are 13 residues in the CDR3. Trimming shortened V by 0 bases and J by 6 bases, and 8 bases separated the two germline ends. The germline CDR1 and CDR2 sequences are MNHEY and SVGAGI. In DNA form, the CDR3 reads TGTGCCAGCAGTTACTCGGGCCGAGATGGCTACACCTTC. Protein sequence: CASSYSGRDGYTF.

The V gene is TRBV11-2, the J gene TRBJ2-7; D may be TRBD1 (6 bases). This CDR3 has 14 residues. CDR1 and CDR2 (germline): SGHAT, FQNNGV. The V end lost 1 base, the J end lost 3 bases, and 10 bases lay between the germline ends. CDR3 sequence reads: CASSLGTENYEQYF. The CDR3 nucleotides are TGTGCCAGCAGCTTAGGGACAGAGAACTACGAGCAGTACTTC.

The chain uses TRBV11-2 and TRBJ2-7, with 10 bases identical to TRBD1. Unmatched junction bases numbered 7, after V lost 6 bases and J lost 2 bases. CDR1 and CDR2 from the germline V gene are SGHAT and FQNNGV. The CDR3 loop spans 15 amino acids. The CDR3 loop is CASSSGTGVTYEQYF. The DNA for the CDR3 is TGTGCCAGCAGTTCCGGGACAGGGGTTACCTACGAGCAGTACTTC.

A remark on this clone: The junction departs from the called germline gene at one end, perhaps through a read error. This chain uses TRBV4-2 with TRBJ1-1; D is possibly TRBD1 (6 bases). The germline CDR1 and CDR2 sequences are LGHNA and YNFKEQ. This CDR3 contains 14 residues. CDR3 coding DNA: TGTGCCAGCAGCCAGCCGGGACAAACCACTCAAGCTTTCTTT. It yields the protein CASSQPGQTTQAFF.

The CDR3 spells CASSRWTGTRTEAFF. In nucleotides, the CDR3 is TGTGCCAGCAGCCGCTGGACAGGGACGCGGACTGAAGCTTTCTTT. V usage is TRBV14 and J usage is TRBJ1-1, with 8 nucleotides matching TRBD1. CDR1 and CDR2 from the germline V gene are SGHDN and FVKESK. Trimming at V came to 4 bases and at J to 5 bases, leaving 9 bases not matched to a gene. The CDR3 is made up of 15 amino acids.

In its sample, this clone was seen once. The V and J genes are TRBV15 and TRBJ1-1; TRBD1 matches at 7 bases. The CDR3 sequence is 13 residues long. Unmatched junction bases numbered 1, after V lost 5 bases and J lost 1 base. The germline V gene has CDR1 LNHNV and CDR2 YYDKDF (reference sequence). CDR3 nucleotide sequence: TGTGCCACCAGCCGGACAGGGAACACTGAAGCTTTCTTT. Translating gives CATSRTGNTEAFF.

The chain combines TRBV10-3 with TRBJ2-7; 10 bases are shared with TRBD2. CDR3 length: 14 residues. Per the germline V gene, CDR1 is ENHRY and CDR2 is SYGVKD. V lost 5 bases to trimming and J lost 4 bases; unmatched junction nucleotides: 5. The CDR3: CAISRTSGLYEQYF. CDR3 in DNA: TGTGCCATCAGTAGGACTAGCGGCCTTTACGAGCAGTACTTC.

The rearrangement links TRBV11-2 to TRBJ2-7, with D maybe TRBD2 (5 bases). Germline assignment: CDR1 SGHAT and CDR2 FQNNGV. V dropped 3 bases and J dropped 4 bases, with 10 bases sitting between them. CDR3 length equals 13 residues. CDR3: CASSFGEEYEQYF. CDR3 bases: TGTGCCAGCAGCTTCGGGGAAGAGTACGAGCAGTACTTC.